The 7 T cell receptor beta chains in this list originate from one sample, sequenced in a study of cytomegalovirus exposure and HLA in healthy donors. PCR used 60 Vbeta primers and 13 Jbeta primers. TCRdb keeps only in-frame clones here, not all; method: immunoSEQ multiplex PCR. The data hold some 130,000 clones, with around three quarters observed a single time. Sequences were obtained from PBMCs. The source is a man younger than 45 in good health.

This chain joins TRBV11-3 and TRBJ1-1; D gene unclear. This CDR3 has 14 amino acids. The germline CDR1 and CDR2 sequences are SGHNT and YENEEA. Trimming stripped 5 bases from V and 4 bases from J, with 14 bases between. Here the CDR3 reads CASSPPQVGTEAFF. The DNA of the CDR3 is TGTGCCAGCAGCCCCCCCCAGGTGGGCACTGAAGCTTTCTTT.

The chain links TRBV13 to TRBJ2-3, with D perhaps TRBD2 (5 bases). Germline V lookup: CDR1 PRHDT, CDR2 FYEKMQ (reference sequence). The CDR3 spans 15 residues. V was shortened by 5 bases and J by 11 bases, with 23 bases between the two germline ends. The CDR3 DNA reads as TGTGCCAGCAGCCCCCCTAGCTCGCAAGCGAGTTTGCAGTATTTT. Translating it yields CASSPPSSQASLQYF.

The J gene is TRBJ1-1, the V gene TRBV29-1, with 7 bases fitting TRBD1. This CDR3 is built from 13 residues. Germline V gene sequence: CDR1 SQVTM, CDR2 ANQGSEA. The CDR3, as DNA: TGCAGTCACCAGGGACAGATGAACACTGAAGCTTTCTTT. Protein sequence: CSHQGQMNTEAFF.

This clone was counted between two and nine times. This chain links TRBV5-8 with TRBJ1-5; the D gene is possibly TRBD1 (5 bases). The CDR3 has 14 residues. The V and J ends lost 2 bases and 5 bases respectively, with 11 bases between them. Germline V gene data show CDR1 as SGHTS and CDR2 as YDEGEE. The CDR3 coding sequence is TGTGCCAGCAGCTTAGGGGTGGTCGATCAGCCCCAGCATTTT. This gives the protein CASSLGVVDQPQHF.

This chain joins TRBV19 and TRBJ1-2; a weak D match, TRBD1 (6 bases). V was shortened by 7 bases and J by 3 bases, with 15 bases between the two germline ends. The germline gives CDR1 LNHDA, CDR2 SQIVND (reference sequence). The CDR3 is 14 residues long. Written as DNA, the CDR3 is TGTGCCAGTACCGGGGGGCAAGCTGACTATGGCTACACCTTC. Its translation is CASTGGQADYGYTF.

V is TRBV7-2 and J is TRBJ1-5, with 8 bases identical to TRBD1. From germline, CDR1 is SGHTA and CDR2 FQGNSA. V was pared by 5 bases and J by 10 bases, with 7 bases of the junction left unmatched. There are 13 residues in the CDR3. CDR3 residues: CASSKYRGGPQHF. Here the CDR3 DNA reads TGTGCCAGCAGCAAATACAGGGGGGGACCCCAGCATTTT.

This sequence joins TRBV7-8 and TRBJ2-5, with D perhaps matching TRBD2 (6 bases). The length of the CDR3 is 15 residues. Between the trimmed V and J ends, which lost 7 bases and 2 bases, there was a span of 17 bases. Germline V gives CDR1 SGHVS, CDR2 FQNEAQ. The CDR3 loop reads CASTGYGGEQETQYF. DNA for the CDR3: TGTGCCAGCACCGGGTACGGGGGAGAGCAAGAGACCCAGTACTTC.